Below are 2 T cell receptor beta chains sequenced from a single sample in a study of blood T cell repertoires in COVID-19. Generated by immunoSEQ multiplex PCR, the TCRdb table keeps only in-frame clones and is missing some. The sample contains 200,000 to 250,000 clones, roughly 85% of which appear only once. Sequencing used peripheral blood. Source of these receptors: a woman between 18 and 29 years old who had recovered from COVID-19.

The J gene is TRBJ2-7, the V gene TRBV18, with TRBD1 matching over 7 bases. V dropped 3 bases and J dropped 3; count of bases not matched to a gene: 8. Germline loops: CDR1 KGHSH, CDR2 LQKENI. There are 15 residues in the CDR3. As DNA, the CDR3 is TGTGCCAGCTCACCGTCGCAGACAGGGCTCTACGAGCAGTACTTC. Protein sequence: CASSPSQTGLYEQYF.

In nucleotides, the CDR3 is TGTGCCAGCAGCGGGACAGGGGCAGGGCCAGATACGCAGTATTTT. It encodes CASSGTGAGPDTQYF. The chain joins TRBV7-3 to TRBJ2-3, with TRBD1 identical over 10 bases. The ends lost 5 bases at V and 4 bases at J; junction bases unmatched: 6. Germline V gene data show CDR1 as SGHTA and CDR2 as FQGTGA. The length of the CDR3 is 15 residues.